This T cell receptor beta chain was sequenced for a study of shared clonotypes between healthy human individuals. Clones were read by immunoSEQ multiplex PCR, and TCRdb kept only the in-frame ones, dropping some. The sample comprises about 470,000 clones, roughly 83% of which are singletons, and around 13% rests with the top ten. A word on this clone: Its antigen remains unknown.

The study enrolled healthy HIV-negative adults without recent acute infections or vaccinations as donors. The CDR3 extends over 14 amino acids. Germline V gene data show CDR1 as MDHEN and CDR2 as SYDVKM. V was shortened by 5 bases and J by 6 bases, with 17 bases between the two germline ends. Study findings and constraints: Investigators collected only blood, and repertoires in tissues likely differ. An expected dependence of interdonor clonotype sharing on sequencing depth was noted. The small donor group covered limited genetic and exposure diversity.

The TCR originated in a woman between 35 and 50 years old in good health. Some clones in this sample may be carry-over from other donors' samples. Material: PBMCs. This rearrangement joins TRBV28 to TRBJ2-7, with D tentatively TRBD1 (5 bases). The CDR3 region has the DNA TGTGCCAGCAGTCTGGAGACAGAGGTCCCCGAGCAGTACTTC. This gives the protein CASSLETEVPEQYF.